This is a list of T cell receptor beta chains from one sample in a study of tumor-infiltrating lymphocytes in localized non-small cell lung cancer. The protocol was immunoSEQ multiplex PCR, while the TCRdb copy is restricted to in-frame clones and leaves out a portion. The table lists 21,000 or so clones, about two thirds of them singletons. Sequenced material: lung tumor tissue. These TCRs come from a human donor with non-small cell lung cancer. CDR3s include the opening cysteine and the closing phenylalanine or tryptophan. The order of the fields is clone size, D gene, V gene, J gene, CDR3 length, CDR3 protein, CDR3 DNA. A D gene is named only where the DNA matches it firmly. Clone size is not always given. Where it is, it says once, few, many or a class for expanded clones.

NA	NA	TRBV7-2	TRBJ1-2	14	CASSLVGQTYGYTF	TGTGCCAGCAGCTTAGTGGGCCAGACCTATGGCTACACCTTC
few	NA	TRBV7-9	TRBJ2-2	11	CASSLRGELFF	TGTGCCAGCAGCTTGAGGGGGGAGCTGTTTTTT
NA	NA	TRBV7-6	TRBJ1-6	17	CANLIGISWSYNSPLHF	TGTGCCAACCTCATAGGGATTTCTTGGTCCTATAATTCACCCCTCCACTTT
NA	NA	TRBV10-2	TRBJ2-7	13	CASSDSSPYEQYF	TGCGCCAGCAGTGATTCCAGTCCCTACGAGCAGTACTTC
NA	NA	TRBV7-2	TRBJ2-1	15	CASSLVGGRNNEQFF	TGTGCCAGCAGCTTAGTCGGGGGGCGAAACAATGAGCAGTTCTTC
NA	NA	TRBV7-6	TRBJ1-2	13	CASSWGGHSGYTF	TGTGCCAGCAGCTGGGGGGGACACTCTGGCTACACCTTC
NA	NA	TRBV10-3	TRBJ1-1	14	CAISETQAGTEAFF	TGTGCCATCAGTGAGACTCAGGCAGGCACTGAAGCTTTCTTT
NA	NA	TRBV10-3	TRBJ1-1	13	CAVAGQGGTEAFF	TGTGCCGTGGCGGGGCAGGGAGGTACTGAAGCTTTCTTT
NA	TRBD2	TRBV9	TRBJ2-7	16	CASSVAAGGAFYEQYF	TGTGCCAGCAGCGTAGCTGCGGGGGGCGCATTCTACGAGCAGTACTTC
NA	NA	TRBV2	TRBJ1-2	14	CASRRTALNYGYTF	TGTGCCAGCAGGCGGACAGCTCTAAACTATGGCTACACCTTC
NA	TRBD1	TRBV6-5	TRBJ1-1	15	CASSYLGQGGREAFF	TGTGCCAGCAGTTACCTGGGACAGGGAGGACGGGAAGCTTTCTTT
NA	NA	TRBV6-6	TRBJ1-2	15	CASSLSSRTPGGYTF	TGTGCCAGCAGCCTATCATCCCGGACCCCGGGGGGCTACACCTTC
NA	TRBD2	TRBV9	TRBJ2-3	19	CASSYLVGSGGAGTDTQYF	TGTGCCAGCAGCTACCTTGTGGGTAGCGGGGGGGCGGGCACAGATACGCAGTATTTT
NA	TRBD1	TRBV5-4	TRBJ2-2	15	CASSLQGGFTGELFF	TGTGCCAGCAGCTTACAGGGGGGATTCACCGGGGAGCTGTTTTTT
NA	TRBD2	TRBV9	TRBJ2-3	15	CASSPRTSGGDTQYF	TGTGCCAGCAGCCCCCGGACTAGCGGGGGAGATACGCAGTATTTT
NA	NA	TRBV5-5	TRBJ2-5	17	CASSLAELLLARETQYF	TGTGCCAGCAGCTTGGCAGAACTTCTTCTGGCGCGAGAGACCCAGTACTTC